The clone carrying this T cell receptor beta chain was observed at least ten times. These data come from a study of T cells after yellow fever vaccination. Template switching by 5'RACE produced TCR cDNA, adding a universal primer site and UMIs. MiXCR was run by TCRdb on the 5' RACE reads, yielding one entry per CDR3 protein. The table includes some 260,000 distinct CDR3 sequences, about 5.2% detected once. The germline CDR1 and CDR2 sequences are SGHRS and YFSETQ. V trimming: 5 bases; J trimming: 8 bases; junction bases outside the gene matches: 12. This CDR3 has 16 amino acids. The chain couples TRBV5-1 to TRBJ2-4; 11 bases map to TRBD2. The sequence was obtained from a man younger than 35 who received the YFV17D yellow fever vaccine. The specimen comprised CD4+ T cells sorted from PBMCs, sampled on the day of the yellow fever booster vaccination. CDR3 in amino acids: CASRQDSGGATDIQYF. The CDR3, as DNA: TGCGCCAGCAGACAGGATAGCGGGGGGGCAACTGACATTCAGTACTTC.